This is a list of T cell receptor beta chains from one sample in a study of T cell repertoires in ileal Crohn's disease. The protocol was immunoSEQ multiplex PCR, while the TCRdb copy is restricted to in-frame clones and leaves out a portion. The table includes 9,500 to 12,000 clones, around nine tenths detected once. Sequencing was performed on ileal tissue. The source of these receptors is an adult with Crohn's disease. Both conserved end residues are part of each CDR3. The D gene is left open where the match is weak. Size is omitted from some rows. Given values are once, few, many or a class for expanded clones.

>TRBJ1-2|NA|TRBV5-1|NA
CASSLAGEDYGYTF
TGCGCCAGCAGCTTGGCGGGGGAGGATTATGGCTACACCTTC
>TRBJ2-7|once|TRBV9|TRBD2
CASSTETGLAEQYF
TGTGCCAGCAGCACCGAAACGGGACTAGCCGAGCAGTACTTC
>TRBJ1-1|NA|TRBV30|NA
CAWSHREAFF
TGTGCCTGGAGTCATCGGGAAGCTTTCTTT
>TRBJ2-1|medium-sized|TRBV7-2|TRBD2
CASSLDYSGSSSSNEQFF
TGTGCCAGCAGCTTAGACTATAGCGGGAGTAGTTCCTCCAATGAGCAGTTCTTC
>TRBJ1-6|NA|TRBV30|NA
CAWSEGVNSPLHF
TGTGCCTGGAGTGAGGGGGTCAATTCACCCCTCCACTTT
>TRBJ2-3|NA|TRBV18|NA
CASRPGKGIDTQYF
TGTGCCAGCCGACCCGGGAAGGGGATAGATACGCAGTATTTT
>TRBJ1-1|NA|TRBV15|NA
CATSRGLLGREGTEAFF
TGTGCCACCAGCAGAGGCCTCCTCGGCAGGGAAGGTACTGAAGCTTTCTTT
>TRBJ2-2|few|TRBV7-9|NA
CASSSDTGELFF
TGTGCCAGCAGCTCCGACACCGGGGAGCTGTTTTTT
>TRBJ2-7|few|TRBV7-2|NA
CASSLISGDEQYF
TGTGCCAGCAGCTTGATTTCGGGGGACGAGCAGTACTTC
>TRBJ1-1|NA|TRBV9|TRBD1
CASSPQGGGSNTEAFF
TGTGCCAGCAGCCCCCAGGGGGGGGGCTCGAACACTGAAGCTTTCTTT
>TRBJ2-3|NA|TRBV12-5|NA
CASGSRGADTQYF
TGTGCTAGTGGCTCTAGGGGGGCAGATACGCAGTATTTT
>TRBJ1-2|NA|TRBV6-5|TRBD1
CASSETGGNYGYTF
TGTGCCAGCAGTGAGACAGGGGGGAACTATGGCTACACCTTC
>TRBJ2-4|NA|TRBV4-2|NA
CASSQDLRDAKNIQYF
TGTGCCAGCAGCCAAGATCTCCGGGATGCCAAAAACATTCAGTACTTC
>TRBJ1-1|NA|TRBV7-2|NA
CASSFKTEAFF
TGTGCCAGCAGCTTTAAGACTGAAGCTTTCTTT
>TRBJ2-1|NA|TRBV4-1|TRBD2
CASSDIRTSINEQFF
TGCGCCAGCAGCGATATAAGGACTAGCATCAATGAGCAGTTCTTC
>TRBJ2-5|NA|TRBV7-9|NA
CASSLTGREETQYF
TGTGCCAGCAGCTTAACGGGCCGTGAAGAGACCCAGTACTTC
>TRBJ2-2|once|TRBV4-1|NA
CASSQGNTGELFF
TGCGCCAGCAGCCAAGGGAACACCGGGGAGCTGTTTTTT
>TRBJ2-2|NA|TRBV5-1|TRBD2
CASSLEAGATGELFF
TGCGCCAGCAGCTTGGAAGCGGGAGCCACCGGGGAGCTGTTTTTT
>TRBJ2-1|NA|TRBV5-1|TRBD2
CASSLVASGSRDEQFF
TGCGCCAGCAGCTTGGTGGCTAGCGGGAGTAGGGATGAGCAGTTCTTC
>TRBJ1-1|NA|TRBV2|NA
CASSAGTTRGNTEAFF
TGTGCCAGCAGTGCCGGCACTACTAGGGGGAACACTGAAGCTTTCTTT
>TRBJ1-2|NA|TRBV29-1|TRBD1
CSVPGQGTGSYYGYTF
TGCAGCGTTCCCGGACAGGGGACCGGTTCCTACTATGGCTACACCTTC
>TRBJ1-1|NA|TRBV19|TRBD1
CASSMDRGLKTEAFF
TGTGCCAGTAGTATGGACAGGGGGCTCAAAACTGAAGCTTTCTTT
>TRBJ1-2|NA|TRBV5-1|NA
CASSLDPGYRGYTF
TGCGCCAGCAGCTTGGATCCAGGGTATCGTGGCTACACCTTC
>TRBJ1-5|NA|TRBV18|NA
CASSQGGGQPQHF
TGTGCCAGCTCACAAGGAGGAGGACAGCCCCAGCATTTT
>TRBJ2-1|NA|TRBV13|TRBD2
CASRHQGLAGRNEQFF
TGTGCCAGCAGACACCAGGGACTAGCGGGAAGGAATGAGCAGTTCTTC
>TRBJ2-1|NA|TRBV30|TRBD2
CAWRKGGGNYNEQFF
TGTGCCTGGAGGAAGGGCGGGGGGAACTACAATGAGCAGTTCTTC
>TRBJ1-1|NA|TRBV19|TRBD1
CASSPSQGGGWNTEAFF
TGTGCCAGTAGTCCCTCCCAAGGGGGCGGCTGGAACACTGAAGCTTTCTTT
>TRBJ1-2|NA|TRBV7-9|TRBD1
CASSLGQGEGGYTF
TGTGCCAGCAGCCTTGGACAGGGGGAGGGCGGCTACACCTTC
>TRBJ2-5|NA|TRBV7-2|TRBD2
CASSFSGRGKETQYF
TGTGCCAGCAGCTTTAGCGGGAGAGGGAAAGAGACCCAGTACTTC
>TRBJ1-6|NA|TRBV4-2|NA
CASSQGLNNSPLHF
TGTGCCAGCAGCCAAGGCCTCAATAATTCACCCCTCCACTTT
>TRBJ1-5|NA|TRBV27|NA
CASSLLGVGTQPQHF
TGTGCCAGCAGTTTATTGGGGGTAGGCACTCAGCCCCAGCATTTT
>TRBJ1-3|NA|TRBV4-3|NA
CASSQEGPGNTIYF
TGCGCCAGCAGCCAAGAGGGGCCCGGAAACACCATATATTTT
>TRBJ2-1|NA|TRBV28|NA
CASSHYLYYNEQFF
TGTGCCAGCAGCCATTACCTATACTACAATGAGCAGTTCTTC